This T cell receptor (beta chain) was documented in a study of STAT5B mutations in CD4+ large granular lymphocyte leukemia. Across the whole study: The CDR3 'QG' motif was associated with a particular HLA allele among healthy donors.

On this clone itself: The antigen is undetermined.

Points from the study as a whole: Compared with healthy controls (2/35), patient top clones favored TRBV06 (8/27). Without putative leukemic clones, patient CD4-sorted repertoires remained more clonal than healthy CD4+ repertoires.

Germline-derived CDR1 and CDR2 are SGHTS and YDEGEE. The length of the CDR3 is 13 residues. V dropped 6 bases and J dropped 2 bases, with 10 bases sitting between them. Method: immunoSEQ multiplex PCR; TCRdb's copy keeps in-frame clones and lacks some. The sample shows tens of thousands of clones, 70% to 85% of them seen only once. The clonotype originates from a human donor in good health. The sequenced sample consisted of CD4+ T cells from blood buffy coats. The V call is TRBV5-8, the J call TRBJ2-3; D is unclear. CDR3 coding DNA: TGTGCCAGCAAATCAAGAAACACAGATACGCAGTATTTT. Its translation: CASKSRNTDTQYF. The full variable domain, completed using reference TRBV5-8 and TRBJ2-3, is EAGVTQSPTHLIKTRGQQATLRCSPISGHTSVYWYQQALGLGLQFLLWYDEGEERNRGNFPPRFSGRQFPNYSSELNVNALELEDSALYLCASKSRNTDTQYFGPGTRLTVL.